The sequence of this T cell receptor (beta chain) was determined in a study of human T cells and chemical hapten exposure. Whole-study results and caveats: TCRs at high frequency, those above 1 in 1000, did not change with DPC sensitization.

In TCRdb, the RACE reads were re-called with MiXCR into one record per CDR3 protein. The sample carries 85,000 to 100,000 distinct CDR3 sequences, around a quarter recorded once. As to this clonotype: What it recognizes is unknown.

Trimming cost V 6 bases and J 10 bases; bases outside gene matches: 13. Germline V CDR1 and CDR2: WSHSY, SAAADI. The CDR3 is made up of 16 amino acids. Noted time point: patch test 3, about 24 weeks after DPC sensitization. Treatment given: therapeutic diphenylcyclopropenone sensitization with weekly scalp DPC. The specimen was whole blood, collected in connection with sensitization to the hapten diphenylcyclopropenone (DPC). V usage is TRBV10-2 and J usage is TRBJ2-1, with 12 nucleotides matching TRBD2. This receptor was taken from a man in his forties or fifties with alopecia areata. Some clones in this sample may be carry-over from other donors' samples. DNA for the CDR3: TGCGCCAGCAGACCTACTTTGACTAGCGGGAGTTACGAGCAGTTCTTC. It is translated as CASRPTLTSGSYEQFF.